A selection of T cell receptor beta chains follows, all from one sample in a study of T-cell reconstitution after alpha-beta-depleted transplantation in children. TCRdb recomputed calls from the PCR reads with MiXCR, one row per CDR3 protein. The profile covers 200,000 or so distinct CDR3 sequences, with roughly 6.3% appearing a single time and around 4.1% taken by the ten largest. The material was PBMCs, obtained before TCRalphabeta/CD19-depleted stem cell transplant. The receptors derive from a girl in the first two years of life with combined immunodeficiency, due to receive a stem cell transplant. Both conserved end residues are trimmed from each CDR3. The order of the fields is V gene, clone size, D gene, J gene, CDR3 protein. A D gene is named only where the DNA matches it firmly. The listing skips clone size in some rows; elsewhere it reads once, few, many or a size class.

>TRBV12-3/TRBV12-4|many|TRBD2|TRBJ2-3
ASRPGLADPTPDTQY
>TRBV20-1|many|TRBD2|TRBJ2-7
SAEGLAGVYEQY
>TRBV11-2|many|.|TRBJ2-2
ASSLGGSWTGELF
>TRBV12-3/TRBV12-4|many|.|TRBJ2-3
ASSLYFVQGPNPSTDTQY
>TRBV7-2|.|TRBD2|TRBJ2-3
ASSWQAGGRTTDTQY
>TRBV12-3/TRBV12-4|many|TRBD2|TRBJ2-3
ASSFSALAGGPRLMDTQY
>TRBV4-3|.|TRBD2|TRBJ2-7
ASSQGLLTSGRSYEQY
>TRBV4-2|many|.|TRBJ2-7
ASSQEWSGTEKQY
>TRBV6-6|many|.|TRBJ1-6
ASRTDYNSPLH
>TRBV4-2|many|.|TRBJ1-5
ASSQALGGASNQPQH
>TRBV28|many|.|TRBJ2-3
ASSSYRESTDTQY
>TRBV27|.|.|TRBJ2-6
ASSLFSTGRLEANVLT
>TRBV7-8|many|.|TRBJ2-7
ASSLQASAVYEQY
>TRBV7-2|many|TRBD2|TRBJ2-1
ASRRTGLAGGPGNEQF
>TRBV12-3/TRBV12-4|many|.|TRBJ2-3
ASTLGLFTDTQY
>TRBV9|many|.|TRBJ2-7
ASSVAPSSYEQY
>TRBV19|few|.|TRBJ1-2
ASWEAAGGYT
>TRBV20-1|many|TRBD2|TRBJ2-7
SARTRGTYSYEQY